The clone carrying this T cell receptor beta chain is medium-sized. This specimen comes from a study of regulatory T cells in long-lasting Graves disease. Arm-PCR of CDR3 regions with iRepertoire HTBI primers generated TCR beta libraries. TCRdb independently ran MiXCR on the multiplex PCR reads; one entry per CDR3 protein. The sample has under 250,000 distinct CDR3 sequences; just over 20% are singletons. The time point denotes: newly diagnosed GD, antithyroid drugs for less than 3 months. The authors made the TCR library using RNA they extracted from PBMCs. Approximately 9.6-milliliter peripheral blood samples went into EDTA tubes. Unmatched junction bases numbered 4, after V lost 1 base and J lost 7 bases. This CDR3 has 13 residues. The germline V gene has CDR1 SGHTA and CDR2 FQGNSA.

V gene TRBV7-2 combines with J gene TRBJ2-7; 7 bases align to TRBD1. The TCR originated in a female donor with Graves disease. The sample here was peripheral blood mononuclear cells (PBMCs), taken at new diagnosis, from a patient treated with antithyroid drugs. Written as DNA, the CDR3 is TGTGCCAGCAGCTTAGGACAGGGCCTGGAGCAGTACTTC. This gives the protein CASSLGQGLEQYF.